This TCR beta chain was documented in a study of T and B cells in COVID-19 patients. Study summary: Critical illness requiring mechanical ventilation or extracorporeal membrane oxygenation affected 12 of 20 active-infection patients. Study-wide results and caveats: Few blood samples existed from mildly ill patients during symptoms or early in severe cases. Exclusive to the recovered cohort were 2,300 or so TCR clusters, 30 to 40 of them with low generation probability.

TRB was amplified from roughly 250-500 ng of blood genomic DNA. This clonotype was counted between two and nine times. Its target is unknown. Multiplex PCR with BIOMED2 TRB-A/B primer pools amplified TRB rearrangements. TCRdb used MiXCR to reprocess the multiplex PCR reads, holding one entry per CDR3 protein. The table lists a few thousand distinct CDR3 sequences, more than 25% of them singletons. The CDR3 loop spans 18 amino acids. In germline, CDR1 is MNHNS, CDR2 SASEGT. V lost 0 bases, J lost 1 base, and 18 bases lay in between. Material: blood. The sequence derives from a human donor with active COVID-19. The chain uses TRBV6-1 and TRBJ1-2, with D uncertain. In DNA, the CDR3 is TGTGCCAGCAGTGAAGCCAGCGGAAGCACCCTCCATAACTATGGCTACACCTTC. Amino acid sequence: CASSEASGSTLHNYGYTF.